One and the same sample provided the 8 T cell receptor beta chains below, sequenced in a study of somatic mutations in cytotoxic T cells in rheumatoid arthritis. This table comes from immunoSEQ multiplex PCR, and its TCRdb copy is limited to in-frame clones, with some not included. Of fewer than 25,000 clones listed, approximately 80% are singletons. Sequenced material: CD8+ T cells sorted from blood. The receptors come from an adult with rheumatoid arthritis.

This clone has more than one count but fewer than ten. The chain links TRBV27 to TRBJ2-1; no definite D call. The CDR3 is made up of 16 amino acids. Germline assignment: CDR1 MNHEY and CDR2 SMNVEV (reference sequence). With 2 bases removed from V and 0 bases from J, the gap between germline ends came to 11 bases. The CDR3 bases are TGTGCCAGCAGTTTAATAAGCTTCAGCTCCTACAATGAGCAGTTCTTC. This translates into CASSLISFSSYNEQFF.

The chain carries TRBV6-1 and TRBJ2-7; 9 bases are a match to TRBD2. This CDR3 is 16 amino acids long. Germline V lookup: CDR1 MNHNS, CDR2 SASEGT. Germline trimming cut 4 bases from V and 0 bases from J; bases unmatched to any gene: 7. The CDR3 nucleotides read TGTGCCAGCAGTGGCCAGACTAGCGGAAGCTCCTACGAGCAGTACTTC. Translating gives CASSGQTSGSSYEQYF.

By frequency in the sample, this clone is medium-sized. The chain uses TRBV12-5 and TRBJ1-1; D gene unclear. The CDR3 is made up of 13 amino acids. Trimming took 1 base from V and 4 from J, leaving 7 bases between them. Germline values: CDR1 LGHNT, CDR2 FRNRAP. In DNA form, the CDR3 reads TGTGCTAGTGGTTTGGAAGGGCCCACTGAAGCTTTCTTT. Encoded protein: CASGLEGPTEAFF.

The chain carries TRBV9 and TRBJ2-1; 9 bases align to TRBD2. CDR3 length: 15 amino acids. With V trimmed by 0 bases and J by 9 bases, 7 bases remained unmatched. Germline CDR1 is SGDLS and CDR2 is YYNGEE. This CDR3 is CASSVAASGVSEQFF. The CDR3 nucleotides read TGTGCCAGCAGCGTAGCGGCTAGCGGGGTCAGTGAGCAGTTCTTC.

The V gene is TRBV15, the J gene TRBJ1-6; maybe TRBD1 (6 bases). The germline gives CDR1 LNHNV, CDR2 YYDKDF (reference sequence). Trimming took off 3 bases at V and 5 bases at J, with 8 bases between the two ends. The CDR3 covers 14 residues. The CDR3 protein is CATSRDSNNSPLHF. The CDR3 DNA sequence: TGTGCCACCAGCAGGGACAGTAATAATTCACCCCTCCACTTT.

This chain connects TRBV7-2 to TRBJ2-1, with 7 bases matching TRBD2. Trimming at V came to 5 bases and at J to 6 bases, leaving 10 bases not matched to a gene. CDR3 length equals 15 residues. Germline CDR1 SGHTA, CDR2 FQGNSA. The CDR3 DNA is TGTGCCAGCAGCGCGGGGGATAGAAGGACCAATGAGCAGTTCTTC. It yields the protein CASSAGDRRTNEQFF.

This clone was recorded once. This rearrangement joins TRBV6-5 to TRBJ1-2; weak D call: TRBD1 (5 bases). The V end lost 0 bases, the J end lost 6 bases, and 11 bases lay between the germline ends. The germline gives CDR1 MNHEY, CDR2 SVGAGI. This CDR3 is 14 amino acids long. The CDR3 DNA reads TGTGCCAGCAGTTACTCGAAATCAGGGAATGGCTACACCTTC. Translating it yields CASSYSKSGNGYTF.

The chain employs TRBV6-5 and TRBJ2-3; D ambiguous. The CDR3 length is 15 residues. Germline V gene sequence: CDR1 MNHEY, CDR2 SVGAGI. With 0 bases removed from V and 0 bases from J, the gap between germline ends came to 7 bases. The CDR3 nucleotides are TGTGCCAGCAGTTACTCGACCACTAGCACAGATACGCAGTATTTT. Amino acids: CASSYSTTSTDTQYF.